This T cell receptor (beta chain) was found in a study of T-cell reconstitution after alpha-beta-depleted transplantation in children (dated by TCRdb to about 2016). Background for the entire study: Using TCR repertoire profiling, the study quantitatively followed how T-cell immune reconstitution unfolded in children after TCRalphabeta/CD19-depleted allogeneic hematopoietic cell transplantation.

Libraries were made using PCR. The sequencer was an Illumina HiSeq 2500. To normalize quantification of the TCRbeta repertoire, the TCR libraries were built with molecular barcoding that relied on unique molecular identifiers. TCRdb passed the public sequencing reads through fastp at Q25 and MiXCR, retaining productive beta sequences. Every CDR3 protein is listed once, alongside the most common genes and DNA of its rows. This sample comprises hundreds of thousands of distinct CDR3 sequences, roughly a quarter of them detected only once. The top ten clones comprise around 4.8% of the sample. Concerning this clonotype itself: No antigen is known for it. Within one base of it there is no much larger clone, and no base qualities were kept.

The paper as a whole reports these results and caveats: About two months after transplant, the apparently early recovery of alphabetaT-cell counts reportedly depended on just several hundred clones that had expanded rapidly and came from non-depleted graft cells. The frequencies of hyperexpanded clones fell over the following months, and after one year, T-cell counts and TCRbeta diversity were mostly attributed to newly produced T cells. In some patients, the high TCRbeta diversity seen at day 60 was put down to recipient T cells and intrathymic progenitors that had survived conditioning.

The sample's treatment or condition, from its label and the paper: allogeneic hematopoietic cell transplantation with graft depleted of TCRalphabeta T cells and CD19 B cells. Transplant recipients were children who received TCRalphabeta/CD19-depleted allogeneic hematopoietic cell grafts. This specimen was PBMCs, mostly from graft donor cells, taken 360 days after TCRalphabeta/CD19-depleted stem cell transplant. The TCR sequence derives from a female patient under 10 years old who had a stem cell transplant for congenital amegakaryocytic thrombocytopenia, so the T cells may come from the graft donor.

For the CDR3, the sequence is CASSANAGTGIGELFF. In nucleotides, the sequence is TGTGCCAGCTCAGCAAATGCCGGGACAGGTATCGGGGAGCTGTTTTTT. Recombination connected TRBV18 to TRBJ2-2; 8 middle bases align to TRBD1. From the cysteine through the phenylalanine, the CDR3 covers 16 amino acids. Of all the DNA, just the CDR3 is kept, 48 bases in frame from base 1. V ends up 5 bases short and J 7 bases short, with an unmatched junction base count of 12. The germline V gene gives CDR1 as KGHSH and CDR2 as LQKENI.